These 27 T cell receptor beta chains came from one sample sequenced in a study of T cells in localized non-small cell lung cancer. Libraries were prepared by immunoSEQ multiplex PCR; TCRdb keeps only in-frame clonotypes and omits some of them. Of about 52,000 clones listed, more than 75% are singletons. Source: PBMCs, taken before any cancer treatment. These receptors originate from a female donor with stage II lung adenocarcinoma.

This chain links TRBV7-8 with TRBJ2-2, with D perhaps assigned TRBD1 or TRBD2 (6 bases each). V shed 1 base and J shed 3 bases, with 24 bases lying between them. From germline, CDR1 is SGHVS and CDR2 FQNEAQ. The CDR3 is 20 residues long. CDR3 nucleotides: TGTGCCAGCAGCTTAGTAGGGGTATCAGTTCGGGGGCTGTACACCGGGGAGCTGTTTTTT. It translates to CASSLVGVSVRGLYTGELFF.

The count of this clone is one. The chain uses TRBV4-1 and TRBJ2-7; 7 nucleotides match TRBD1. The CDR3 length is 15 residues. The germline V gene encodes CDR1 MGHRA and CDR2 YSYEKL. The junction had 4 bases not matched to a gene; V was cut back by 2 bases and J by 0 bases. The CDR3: CASSQTTGSSYEQYF. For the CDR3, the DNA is TGCGCCAGCAGCCAAACGACAGGGAGCTCCTACGAGCAGTACTTC.

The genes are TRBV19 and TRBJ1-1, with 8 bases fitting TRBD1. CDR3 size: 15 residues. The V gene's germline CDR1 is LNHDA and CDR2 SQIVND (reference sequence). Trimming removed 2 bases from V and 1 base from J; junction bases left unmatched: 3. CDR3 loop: CASSITDRANTEAFF. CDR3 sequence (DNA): TGTGCCAGTAGTATAACGGACAGGGCGAACACTGAAGCTTTCTTT.

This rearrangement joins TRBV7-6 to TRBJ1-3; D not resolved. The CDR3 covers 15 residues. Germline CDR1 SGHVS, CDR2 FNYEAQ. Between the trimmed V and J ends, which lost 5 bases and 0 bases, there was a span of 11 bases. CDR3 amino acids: CASSPYTSSGNTIYF. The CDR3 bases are TGTGCCAGCAGCCCCTATACCAGCTCTGGAAACACCATATATTTT. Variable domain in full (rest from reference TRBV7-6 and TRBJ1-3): GAGVSQSPRYKVTKRGQDVALRCDPISGHVSLYWYRQALGQGPEFLTYFNYEAQQDKSGLPNDRFSAERPEGSISTLTIQRTEQRDSAMYRCASSPYTSSGNTIYFGEGSWLTVV.

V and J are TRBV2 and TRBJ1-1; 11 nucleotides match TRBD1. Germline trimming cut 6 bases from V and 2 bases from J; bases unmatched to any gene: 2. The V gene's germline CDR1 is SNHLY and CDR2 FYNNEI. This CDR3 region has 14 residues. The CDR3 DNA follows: TGTGCCAGCAGGGGGACAGGGGGAAACACTGAAGCTTTCTTT. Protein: CASRGTGGNTEAFF.

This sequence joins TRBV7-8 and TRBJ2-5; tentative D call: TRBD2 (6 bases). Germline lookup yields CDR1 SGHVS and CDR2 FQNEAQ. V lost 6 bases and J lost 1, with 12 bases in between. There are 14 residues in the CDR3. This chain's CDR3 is CASRGRGTQETQYF. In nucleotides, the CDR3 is TGTGCCAGCAGGGGGCGGGGAACCCAAGAGACCCAGTACTTC. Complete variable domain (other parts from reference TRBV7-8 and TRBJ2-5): GAGVSQSPRYKVAKRGQDVALRCDPISGHVSLFWYQQALGQGPEFLTYFQNEAQLDKSGLPSDRFFAERPEGSVSTLKIQRTQQEDSAVYLCASRGRGTQETQYFGPGTRLLVL.

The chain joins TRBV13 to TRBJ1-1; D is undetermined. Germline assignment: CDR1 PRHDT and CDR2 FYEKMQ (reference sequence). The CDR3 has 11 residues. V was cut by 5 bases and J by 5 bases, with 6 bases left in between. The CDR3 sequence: CASSPQTEAFF. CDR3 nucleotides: TGTGCCAGCAGCCCCCAGACTGAAGCTTTCTTT.

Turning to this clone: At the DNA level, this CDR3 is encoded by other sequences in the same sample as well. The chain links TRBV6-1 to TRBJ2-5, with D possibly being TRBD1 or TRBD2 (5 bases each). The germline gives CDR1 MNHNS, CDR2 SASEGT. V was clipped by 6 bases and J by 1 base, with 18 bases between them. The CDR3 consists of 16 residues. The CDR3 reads CASRETLSGTQETQYF. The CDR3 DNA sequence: TGTGCCAGCAGGGAAACTTTATCCGGGACCCAAGAGACCCAGTACTTC.

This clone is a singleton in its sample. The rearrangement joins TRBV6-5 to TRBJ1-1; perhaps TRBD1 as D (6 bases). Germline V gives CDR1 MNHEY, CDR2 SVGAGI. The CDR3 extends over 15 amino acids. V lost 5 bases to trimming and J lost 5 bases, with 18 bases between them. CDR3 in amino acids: CASSTGGGTRTEAFF. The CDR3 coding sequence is TGTGCCAGCAGTACCGGAGGGGGTACGAGGACTGAAGCTTTCTTT.

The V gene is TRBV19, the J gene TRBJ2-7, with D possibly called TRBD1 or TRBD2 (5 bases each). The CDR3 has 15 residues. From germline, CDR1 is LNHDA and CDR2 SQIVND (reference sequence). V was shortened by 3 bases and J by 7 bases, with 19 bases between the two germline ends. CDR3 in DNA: TGTGCCAGTAGTATCAGGTACGGGACCCCGGGGGAGCAGTACTTC. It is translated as CASSIRYGTPGEQYF.

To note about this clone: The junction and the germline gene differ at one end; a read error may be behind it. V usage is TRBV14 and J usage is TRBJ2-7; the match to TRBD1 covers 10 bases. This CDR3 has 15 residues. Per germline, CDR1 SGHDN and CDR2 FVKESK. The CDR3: CASSQAGTGVYEQYF. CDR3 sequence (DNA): TGTGCCAGCAGTCAAGCCGGGACAGGGGTATACGAGCAGTACTTC.

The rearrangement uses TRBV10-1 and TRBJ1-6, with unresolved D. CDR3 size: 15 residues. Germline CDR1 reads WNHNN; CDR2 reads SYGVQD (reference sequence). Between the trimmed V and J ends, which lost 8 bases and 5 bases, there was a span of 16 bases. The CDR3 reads CASARPILNNSPLHF. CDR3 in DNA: TGCGCCAGCGCAAGGCCGATTCTAAATAATTCACCCCTCCACTTT.

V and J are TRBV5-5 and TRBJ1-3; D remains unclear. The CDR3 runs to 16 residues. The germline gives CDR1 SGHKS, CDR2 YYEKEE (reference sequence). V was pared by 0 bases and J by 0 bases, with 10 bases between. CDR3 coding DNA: TGTGCCAGCAGCTTGGAGCACACCCGCTCTGGAAACACCATATATTTT. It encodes CASSLEHTRSGNTIYF.

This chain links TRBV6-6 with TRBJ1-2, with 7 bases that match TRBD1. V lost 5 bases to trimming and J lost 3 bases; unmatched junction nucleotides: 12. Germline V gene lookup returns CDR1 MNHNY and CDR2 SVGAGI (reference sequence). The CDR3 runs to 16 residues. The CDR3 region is CASSPVSAGGDYGYTF. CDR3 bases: TGTGCCAGCAGTCCCGTTTCGGCAGGGGGGGACTATGGCTACACCTTC.

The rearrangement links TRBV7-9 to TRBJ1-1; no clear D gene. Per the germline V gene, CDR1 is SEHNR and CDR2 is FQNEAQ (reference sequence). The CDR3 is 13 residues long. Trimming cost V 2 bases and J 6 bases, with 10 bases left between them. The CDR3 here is CASSLTGPAEAFF. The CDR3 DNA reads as TGTGCCAGCAGCTTAACCGGCCCGGCTGAAGCTTTCTTT.

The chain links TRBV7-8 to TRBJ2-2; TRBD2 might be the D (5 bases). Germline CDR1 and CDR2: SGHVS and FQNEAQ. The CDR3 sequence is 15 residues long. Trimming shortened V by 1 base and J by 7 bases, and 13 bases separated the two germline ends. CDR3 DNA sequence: TGTGCCAGCAGCTTAGAGTGGCTAGCAGACGGGGAGCTGTTTTTT. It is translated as CASSLEWLADGELFF.

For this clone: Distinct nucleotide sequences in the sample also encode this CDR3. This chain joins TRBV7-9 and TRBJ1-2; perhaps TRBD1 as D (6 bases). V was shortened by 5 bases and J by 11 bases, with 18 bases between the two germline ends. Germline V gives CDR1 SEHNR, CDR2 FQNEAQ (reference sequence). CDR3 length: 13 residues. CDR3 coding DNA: TGTGCCAGCAGCCTCGATTTGACAGGAGAATACACCTTC. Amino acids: CASSLDLTGEYTF.

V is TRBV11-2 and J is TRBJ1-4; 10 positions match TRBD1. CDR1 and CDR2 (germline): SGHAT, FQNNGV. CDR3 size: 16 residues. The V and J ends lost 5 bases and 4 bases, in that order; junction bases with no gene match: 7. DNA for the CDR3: TGTGCCAGCAGCGGACAGGGGGAAATCGTTAATGAAAAACTGTTTTTT. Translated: CASSGQGEIVNEKLFF. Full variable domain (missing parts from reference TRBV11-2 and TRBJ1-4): EAGVAQSPRYKIIEKRQSVAFWCNPISGHATLYWYQQILGQGPKLLIQFQNNGVVDDSQLPKDRFSAERLKGVDSTLKIQPAKLEDSAVYLCASSGQGEIVNEKLFFGSGTQLSVL.

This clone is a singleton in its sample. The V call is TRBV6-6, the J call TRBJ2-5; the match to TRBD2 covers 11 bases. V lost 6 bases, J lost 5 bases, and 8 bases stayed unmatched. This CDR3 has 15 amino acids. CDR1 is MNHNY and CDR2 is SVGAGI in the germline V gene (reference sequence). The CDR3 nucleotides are TGTGCCAGCAGGCATAGCGGGGGGGCTCGGGAGACCCAGTACTTC. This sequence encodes CASRHSGGARETQYF.

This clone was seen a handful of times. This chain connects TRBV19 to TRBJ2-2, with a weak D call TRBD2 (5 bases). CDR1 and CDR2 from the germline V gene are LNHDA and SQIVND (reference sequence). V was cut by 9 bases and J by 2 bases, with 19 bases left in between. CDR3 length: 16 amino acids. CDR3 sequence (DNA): TGTGCCAGCACAAAACTTTTTCGGGGAAACACCGGGGAGCTGTTTTTT. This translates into CASTKLFRGNTGELFF.

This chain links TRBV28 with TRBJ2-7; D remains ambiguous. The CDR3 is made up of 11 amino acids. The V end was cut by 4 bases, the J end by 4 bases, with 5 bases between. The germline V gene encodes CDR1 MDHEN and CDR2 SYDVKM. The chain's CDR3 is CASSSRYEQYF. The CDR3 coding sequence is TGTGCCAGCAGTTCCCGGTACGAGCAGTACTTC. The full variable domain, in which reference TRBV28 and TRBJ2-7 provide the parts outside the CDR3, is DVKVTQSSRYLVKRTGEKVFLECVQDMDHENMFWYRQDPGLGLRLIYFSYDVKMKEKGDIPEGYSVSREKKERFSLILESASTNQTSMYLCASSSRYEQYFGPGTRLTVT.

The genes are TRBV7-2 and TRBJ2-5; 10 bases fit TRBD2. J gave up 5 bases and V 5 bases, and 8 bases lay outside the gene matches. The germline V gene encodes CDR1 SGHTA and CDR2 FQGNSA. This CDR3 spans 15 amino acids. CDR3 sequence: CASSLWTSGWETQYF. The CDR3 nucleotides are TGTGCCAGCAGCCTCTGGACTAGCGGATGGGAGACCCAGTACTTC.

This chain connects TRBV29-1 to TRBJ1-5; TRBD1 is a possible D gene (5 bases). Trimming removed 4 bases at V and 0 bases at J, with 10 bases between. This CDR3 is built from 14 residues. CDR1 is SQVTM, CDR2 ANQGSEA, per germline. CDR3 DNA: TGCAGCGTTGTCGGGACGGATAGCAATCAGCCCCAGCATTTT. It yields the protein CSVVGTDSNQPQHF.

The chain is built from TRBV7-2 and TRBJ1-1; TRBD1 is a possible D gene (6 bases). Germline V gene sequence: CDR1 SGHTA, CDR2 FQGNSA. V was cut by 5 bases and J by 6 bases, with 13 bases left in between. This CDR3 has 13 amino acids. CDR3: CASSTVRQAEAFF. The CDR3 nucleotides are TGTGCCAGCAGCACGGTCCGACAGGCTGAAGCTTTCTTT.

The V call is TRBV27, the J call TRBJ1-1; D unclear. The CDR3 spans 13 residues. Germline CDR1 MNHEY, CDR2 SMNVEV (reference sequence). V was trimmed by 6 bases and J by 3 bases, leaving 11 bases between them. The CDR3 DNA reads TGTGCCAGCAGCCTTAGGTTGGACACTGAAGCTTTCTTT. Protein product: CASSLRLDTEAFF.

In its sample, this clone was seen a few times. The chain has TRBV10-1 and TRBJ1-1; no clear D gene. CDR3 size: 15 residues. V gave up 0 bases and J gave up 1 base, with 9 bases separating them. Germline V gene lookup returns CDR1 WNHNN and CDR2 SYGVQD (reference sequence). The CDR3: CASSESVQANTEAFF. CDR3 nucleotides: TGCGCCAGCAGTGAGTCTGTACAAGCGAACACTGAAGCTTTCTTT.

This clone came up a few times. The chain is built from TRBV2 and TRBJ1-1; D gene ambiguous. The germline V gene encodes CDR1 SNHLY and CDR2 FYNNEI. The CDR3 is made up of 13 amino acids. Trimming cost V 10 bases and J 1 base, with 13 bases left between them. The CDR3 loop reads CATRRAENTEAFF. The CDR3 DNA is TGTGCCACACGCCGGGCGGAGAACACTGAAGCTTTCTTT.